This T cell receptor (beta chain) was recovered during a study of shared clonotypes between healthy human individuals. Whole-study context: Per donor, three plates held CD4 naive cells, three held CD4 memory, two held CD8 naive and one held CD8 memory. General observations from the study: Clonotype sharing across a few donors was observed for about 5.2% of naive CD4 clonotypes. The donor pool, a small one, limited the genetic and exposure-history diversity represented.

Germline V gene sequence: CDR1 MNHEY, CDR2 SMNVEV (reference sequence). CDR3 length: 15 residues. Germline trimming cut 10 bases from V and 1 base from J; bases unmatched to any gene: 10. In regard to this clone: Its matching antigen is unknown.

Terminally differentiated effector memory CD45RA+ cells were excluded from the naive CD8 cells, which were CD45RO-negative and positively selected for CCR7. Genomic DNA of every subset was divided equally among multiple immunoSEQ plates. Measured with immunoSEQ multiplex PCR; TCRdb has only the in-frame clones, and not every one. The table includes about 1,900,000 clones, 85% to 95% detected once. The sequence was obtained from a man aged 18 to 30 in good health. This chain uses TRBV27 with TRBJ2-5; 9 bases agree with TRBD1. The sequencing sample was made of naive CD8+ T cells sorted from blood. CDR3 in amino acids: CATRDRALPQETQYF. The CDR3 nucleotides read TGTGCCACTCGGGACAGGGCCCTACCCCAAGAGACCCAGTACTTC.